The rows below give T cell receptor beta chains drawn from one sample of a study of blood T cell repertoires in COVID-19. Assay: immunoSEQ multiplex PCR; the TCRdb copy retains only in-frame clones and omits some. In the table there are 270,000 or so clones, over 75% of which are singletons. The source material was peripheral blood. These receptor sequences come from a human donor in a cohort sampled during active COVID-19. Each CDR3 is given with its conserved first and last residue. D genes are given only for firm matches. A row's size may be missing; if present it is once, few, many or a size class.

j_call v_call d_call clone_size cdr3_nt cdr3_aa
TRBJ1-1 TRBV7-9 . . TGTGCCAGCAGCTTAGTGTATAGCACTGAAGCTTTCTTT CASSLVYSTEAFF
TRBJ1-2 TRBV7-8 . . TGTGCCAGCAGCTTAGACAGCCGATATGGCTACACCTTC CASSLDSRYGYTF
TRBJ1-2 TRBV6-6 . few TGTGCCAGCAGTTATTTTCGGGTCCGCTATGGCTACACCTTC CASSYFRVRYGYTF
TRBJ2-6 TRBV28 . once TGTGCCAGCAGCTTTAACTCTGGGGCCAACGTCCTGACTTTC CASSFNSGANVLTF
TRBJ1-1 TRBV18 TRBD1 . TGTGCCAGCTCCAAGACAGGGAAGAACACTGAAGCTTTCTTT CASSKTGKNTEAFF
TRBJ1-5 TRBV2 TRBD1 few TGTGCCAGCAGAGGACAGGGTGATCAGCCCCAGCATTTT CASRGQGDQPQHF
TRBJ2-3 TRBV9 TRBD2 . TGTGCCAGCAGCGCCGGGACTAGACGTTCAGATACGCAGTATTTT CASSAGTRRSDTQYF
TRBJ1-6 TRBV2 TRBD1 . TGTGCCAGCAGTGAAGCGCAAGCGGGACAGGGAGTTGGGTCACCCCTCCACTTT CASSEAQAGQGVGSPLHF
TRBJ2-7 TRBV9 TRBD2 . TGTGCCAGCAGCGCAGGACTAGCGGGGACCTACGAGCAGTACTTC CASSAGLAGTYEQYF
TRBJ2-1 TRBV6-5 TRBD1 . TGTGCCAGCAGGGACAGGGCCACCTACAATGAGCAGTTCTTC CASRDRATYNEQFF
TRBJ2-7 TRBV5-5 . . TGTGCCAGCAGCCGCGGAGGGCCAACCTACGAGCAGTACTTC CASSRGGPTYEQYF
TRBJ2-3 TRBV5-1 TRBD1 few TGCGCCAGCAGGCACGCAGACAGGGAAGATACGCAGTATTTT CASRHADREDTQYF
TRBJ1-1 TRBV19 . . TGTGCCAGTAGTATAGCGGGGGGGCGTCGGACTGAAGCTTTCTTT CASSIAGGRRTEAFF
TRBJ1-5 TRBV28 . once TGTGCCAGCAGTTTCCCCGGGGGGCCCCAGCATTTT CASSFPGGPQHF
TRBJ2-7 TRBV5-6 TRBD2 . TGTGCCAGCGGCGGACTAGCGGGAATCGCGCAGTACTTC CASGGLAGIAQYF
TRBJ1-2 TRBV4-2 TRBD1 few TGTGCCAGCAGCCGATCAGAGACAGGGAACTATGGCTACACCTTC CASSRSETGNYGYTF
TRBJ2-1 TRBV10-1 TRBD2 many TGCGCCAGCAGTACGCCGGGGGGGGGCGGTGAGCAGTTCTTC CASSTPGGGGEQFF
TRBJ1-5 TRBV13 . . TGTGCCAGCAGCTTGAACGCGGTTAGCAATCAGCCCCAGCATTTT CASSLNAVSNQPQHF
TRBJ1-5 TRBV4-3 TRBD1 few TGCGCCAGCAGCCCGGACAGGGGAAACAATCAGCCCCAGCATTTT CASSPDRGNNQPQHF
TRBJ1-5 TRBV6-2/TRBV6-3 . . TGTGCCAGCAGTCCAGGGGCAGGGTATAGCAATCAGCCCCAGCATTTT CASSPGAGYSNQPQHF
TRBJ2-5 TRBV21-1 . . TGTGCCAGCAGCTTTCGGACTAGCGGGAGAGAGACCCAGTACTTC CASSFRTSGRETQYF
TRBJ2-1 TRBV5-6 TRBD2 . TGTGCCAGCAGCTCTAGCGGGAGGGCCTTTAATGAGCAGTTCTTC CASSSSGRAFNEQFF
TRBJ2-7 TRBV9 . . TGTGCCAGCAGCGTAGCTACTGGACAATACGAGCAGTACTTC CASSVATGQYEQYF
TRBJ1-1 TRBV12-3/TRBV12-4 . . TGTGCCAGCAGTTATAGCAGAGGGCCAGAAGCTTTCTTT CASSYSRGPEAFF
TRBJ1-3 TRBV13 TRBD1 . TGTGCCAGCAGCCATAGCGTAGGACAGGGATCTGGAAACACCATATATTTT CASSHSVGQGSGNTIYF
TRBJ2-1 TRBV11-2 TRBD2 . TGTGCCAGCAGCCCCCGCGCGGATAGCGGGATTGAAAATGAGCAGTTCTTC CASSPRADSGIENEQFF
TRBJ1-6 TRBV7-8 TRBD1 . TGTGCCAGCAGCAACCCAGGACAGGACATCAATAATTCACCCCTCCACTTT CASSNPGQDINNSPLHF
TRBJ1-2 TRBV5-1 . . TGCGCCAGCAGCCCGGGACACTCCTATGGCTACACCTTC CASSPGHSYGYTF
TRBJ2-7 TRBV5-5 . . TGTGCCAGCAGCTCACCGGGAGAAAAGTTGGTCCACGAGCAGTACTTC CASSSPGEKLVHEQYF
TRBJ2-7 TRBV6-6 TRBD2 . TGTGCCAGCAGTTACTCGGTTAGCGGGGCCTACGAGCAGTACTTC CASSYSVSGAYEQYF
TRBJ2-1 TRBV5-1 . . TGCGCCAGCCGGATTAAGGACAGAAACTACAATGAGCAGTTCTTC CASRIKDRNYNEQFF
TRBJ2-2 TRBV5-1 . . TGCGCCAGCAGCCCCGTGGCCAGGGCTAACACCGGGGAGCTGTTTTTT CASSPVARANTGELFF
TRBJ1-6 TRBV4-1 TRBD1 . TGCGCCAGCAGCCAAGATTTGACGGGGACAGGCGTCGATTCACCCCTCCACTTT CASSQDLTGTGVDSPLHF
TRBJ2-1 TRBV10-2 . . TGCGCCAGCAGTGAATTGGCTAGTGTTGAGCAGTTCTTC CASSELASVEQFF
TRBJ1-1 TRBV7-9 . . TGTGCCAGCACTAAATCCGCGGGGGGTGCTTTCTTT CASTKSAGGAFF
TRBJ2-7 TRBV2 TRBD2 . TGTGCCGGGGGAAGAGCGGGAGGGCCGGGGGAGCAGTACTTC CAGGRAGGPGEQYF
TRBJ2-7 TRBV10-3 TRBD2 . TGTGCCATCAGCCTCACTGAGATACTAGCGCGACCAACCTACGAGCAGTACTTC CAISLTEILARPTYEQYF
TRBJ2-3 TRBV24-1 TRBD1 . TGTGCCACCAGTGATGGAGGACAGGGGTCCGATACGCAGTATTTT CATSDGGQGSDTQYF
TRBJ1-2 TRBV28 TRBD1 . TGTGCCAGCAGTTTTCTGGGACAGGGATCTCCTGGCTACACCTTC CASSFLGQGSPGYTF
TRBJ2-2 TRBV5-8 TRBD1 . TGTGCCAGCACGCGGACAGGGAACTTGAACACCGGGGAGCTGTTTTTT CASTRTGNLNTGELFF
TRBJ2-3 TRBV11-2 . . TGTGCCAGCAGCTTAAGTCGACTTAGCACAGATACGCAGTATTTT CASSLSRLSTDTQYF
TRBJ1-2 TRBV5-4 . . TGTGCCAGCAGCTTGGTACAGGGTGCGGATGGCTACACCTTC CASSLVQGADGYTF
TRBJ2-3 TRBV15 . . TGTGCCACCAGCAGAGAGAAAACAGGCACAGATACGCAGTATTTT CATSREKTGTDTQYF
TRBJ1-2 TRBV28 . . TGTGCCAGCAGTTCTTTTGGCCCCCCCGGCTACACCTTC CASSSFGPPGYTF
TRBJ2-7 TRBV28 . . TGTGCCAGCAGTCGGCGGGCCTCGGGGTCCGGCGAGCAGTACTTC CASSRRASGSGEQYF